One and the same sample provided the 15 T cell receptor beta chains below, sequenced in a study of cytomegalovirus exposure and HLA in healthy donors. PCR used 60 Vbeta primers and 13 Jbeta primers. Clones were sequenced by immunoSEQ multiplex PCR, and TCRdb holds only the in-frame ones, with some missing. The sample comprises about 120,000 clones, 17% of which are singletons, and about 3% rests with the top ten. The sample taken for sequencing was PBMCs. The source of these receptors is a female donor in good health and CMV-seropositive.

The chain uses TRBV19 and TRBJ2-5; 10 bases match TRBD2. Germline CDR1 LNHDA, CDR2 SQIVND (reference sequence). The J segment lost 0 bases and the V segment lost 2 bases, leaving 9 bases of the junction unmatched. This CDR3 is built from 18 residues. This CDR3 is CASSILGSGRLNQETQYF. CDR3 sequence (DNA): TGTGCCAGTAGTATACTGGGTAGCGGGAGGCTGAACCAAGAGACCCAGTACTTC.

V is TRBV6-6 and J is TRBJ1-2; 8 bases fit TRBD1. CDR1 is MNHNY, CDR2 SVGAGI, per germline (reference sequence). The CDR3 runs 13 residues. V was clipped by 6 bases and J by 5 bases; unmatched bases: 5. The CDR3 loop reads CASSSGQGYGYTF. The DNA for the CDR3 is TGTGCCAGCAGCTCAGGACAGGGATATGGCTACACCTTC.

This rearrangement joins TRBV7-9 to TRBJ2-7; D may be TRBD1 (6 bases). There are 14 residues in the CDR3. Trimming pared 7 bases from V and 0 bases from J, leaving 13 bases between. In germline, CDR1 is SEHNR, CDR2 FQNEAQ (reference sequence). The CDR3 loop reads CASTLGASSYEQYF. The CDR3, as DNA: TGTGCCAGCACCCTGGGGGCCAGCTCCTACGAGCAGTACTTC.

Here the CDR3 reads CASSMGGDRAQNTEAFF. As DNA, the CDR3 is TGTGCCAGTAGTATGGGGGGAGACAGGGCCCAGAACACTGAAGCTTTCTTT. The chain uses TRBV19 and TRBJ1-1, with 7 bases fitting TRBD1. Germline-derived CDR1 and CDR2 are LNHDA and SQIVND (reference sequence). The CDR3 is made up of 17 amino acids. V shed 3 bases and J 1 base; nucleotides not matched to a gene: 11.

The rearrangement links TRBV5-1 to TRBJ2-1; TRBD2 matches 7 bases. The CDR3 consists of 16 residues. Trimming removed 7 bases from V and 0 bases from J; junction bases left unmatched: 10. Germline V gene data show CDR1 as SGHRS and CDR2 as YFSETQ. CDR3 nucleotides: TGCGCCAGCGGCGTCATGGCTAGCGGCTCCTACAATGAGCAGTTCTTC. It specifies CASGVMASGSYNEQFF.

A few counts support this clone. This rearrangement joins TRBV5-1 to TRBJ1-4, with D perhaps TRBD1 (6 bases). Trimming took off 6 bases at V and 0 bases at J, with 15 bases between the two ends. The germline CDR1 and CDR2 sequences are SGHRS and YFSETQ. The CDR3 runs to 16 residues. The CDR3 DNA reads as TGCGCCAGCAAAAAGGGGGGGGTCTCAACTAATGAAAAACTGTTTTTT. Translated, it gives CASKKGGVSTNEKLFF.

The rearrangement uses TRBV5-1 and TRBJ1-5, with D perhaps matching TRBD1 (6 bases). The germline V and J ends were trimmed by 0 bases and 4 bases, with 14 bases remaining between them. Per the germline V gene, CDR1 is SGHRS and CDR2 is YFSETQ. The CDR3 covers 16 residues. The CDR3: CASSLGGGVGNQPQHF. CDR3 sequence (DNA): TGCGCCAGCAGCTTGGGAGGGGGTGTTGGTAATCAGCCCCAGCATTTT.

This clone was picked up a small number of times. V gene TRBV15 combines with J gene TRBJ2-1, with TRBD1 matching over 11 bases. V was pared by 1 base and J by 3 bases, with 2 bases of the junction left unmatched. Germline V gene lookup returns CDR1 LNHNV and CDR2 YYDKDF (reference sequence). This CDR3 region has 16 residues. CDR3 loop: CATSRAGTGGYNEQFF. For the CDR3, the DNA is TGTGCCACCAGCAGAGCCGGGACAGGGGGCTACAATGAGCAGTTCTTC. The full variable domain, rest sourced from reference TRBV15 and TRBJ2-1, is DAMVIQNPRYQVTQFGKPVTLSCSQTLNHNVMYWYQQKSSQAPKLLFHYYDKDFNNEADTPDNFQSRRPNTSFCFLDIRSPGLGDTAMYLCATSRAGTGGYNEQFFGPGTRLTVL.

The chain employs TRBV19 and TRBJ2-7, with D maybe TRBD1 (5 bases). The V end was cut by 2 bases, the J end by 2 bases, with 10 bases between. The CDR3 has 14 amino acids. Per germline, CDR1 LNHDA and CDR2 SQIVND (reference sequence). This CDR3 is CASSITGPAYEQYF. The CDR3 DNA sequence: TGTGCCAGTAGTATAACAGGCCCAGCCTACGAGCAGTACTTC.

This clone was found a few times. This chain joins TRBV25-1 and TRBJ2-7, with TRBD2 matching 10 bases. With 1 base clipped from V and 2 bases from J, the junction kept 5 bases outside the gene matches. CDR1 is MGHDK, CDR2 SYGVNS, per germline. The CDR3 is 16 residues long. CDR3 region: CASSEWVAGGAYEQYF. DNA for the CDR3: TGTGCCAGCAGTGAATGGGTAGCGGGAGGTGCCTACGAGCAGTACTTC.

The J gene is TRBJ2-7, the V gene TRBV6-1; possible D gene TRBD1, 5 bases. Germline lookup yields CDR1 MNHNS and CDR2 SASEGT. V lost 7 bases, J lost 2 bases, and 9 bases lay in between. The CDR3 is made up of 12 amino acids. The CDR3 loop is CASTQGTYEQYF. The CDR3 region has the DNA TGTGCCAGCACGCAGGGCACCTACGAGCAGTACTTC.

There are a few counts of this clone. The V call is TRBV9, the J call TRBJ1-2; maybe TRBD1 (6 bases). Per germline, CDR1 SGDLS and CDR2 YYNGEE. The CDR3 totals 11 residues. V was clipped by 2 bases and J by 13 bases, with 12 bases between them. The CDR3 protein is CASSVGHPSTF. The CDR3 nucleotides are TGTGCCAGCAGCGTGGGACACCCCTCCACCTTC. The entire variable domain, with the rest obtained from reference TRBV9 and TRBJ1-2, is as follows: DSGVTQTPKHLITATGQRVTLRCSPRSGDLSVYWYQQSLDQGLQFLIQYYNGEERAKGNILERFSAQQFPDLHSELNLSSLELGDSALYFCASSVGHPSTFGSGTRLTVV.

The CDR3 sequence: CASSPIGGGRTEAFF. DNA of the CDR3: TGTGCCAGCAGCCCTATCGGCGGGGGCAGGACTGAAGCTTTCTTT. V is TRBV7-2 and J is TRBJ1-1; D may be TRBD1 (6 bases). Looked up from germline, CDR1 is SGHTA and CDR2 is FQGNSA. V was pared by 5 bases and J by 5 bases, with 18 bases between. This CDR3 region has 15 residues.

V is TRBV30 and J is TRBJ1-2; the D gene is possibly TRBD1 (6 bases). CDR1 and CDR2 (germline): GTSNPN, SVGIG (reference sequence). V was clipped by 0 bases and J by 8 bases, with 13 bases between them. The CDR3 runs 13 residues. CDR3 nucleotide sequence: TGTGCCTGGAGTGTACAGGGATCGAGGGGCTACACCTTC. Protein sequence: CAWSVQGSRGYTF.

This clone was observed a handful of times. Written as DNA, the CDR3 is TGTGCCAGTAGTACTGATCCGGGACAGGGGAACTATGGCTACACCTTC. It codes for CASSTDPGQGNYGYTF. The rearrangement links TRBV19 to TRBJ1-2, with 10 bases aligning to TRBD1. The CDR3 sequence is 16 residues long. CDR1 and CDR2 (germline): LNHDA, SQIVND (reference sequence). J lost 2 bases, V lost 4 bases, and 7 bases had no gene match.